These 23 T cell receptor beta chains came from one sample sequenced in a study of CD8+CD57+ T cells in acquired aplastic anemia. The template used for profiling TCR beta VDJ and CDR3 was genomic DNA. Using its own MiXCR run on the reads, TCRdb lists one record per CDR3 protein. This sample carries roughly 420,000 distinct CDR3 sequences, roughly 68% of them seen once, and the ten largest clones take approximately 3.9%. The sample consisted of sorted CD4+, CD8+, or CD8+CD57+ T cells (not recorded which) from PBMCs. The origin of the receptors is a human donor in good health, serving as a control.

Many counts were recorded for this clonotype. The chain joins TRBV30 to TRBJ1-1, with D unclear. The CDR3 extends over 12 amino acids. Looked up from germline, CDR1 is GTSNPN and CDR2 is SVGIG (reference sequence). Trimming cost V 2 bases and J 7 bases, with 11 bases left between them. CDR3 bases: TGTGCCTGGAGTCATCACAAGATTGAAGCTTTCTTT. Encoded protein: CAWSHHKIEAFF.

This chain connects TRBV20-1 to TRBJ2-5, with D maybe TRBD2 (5 bases). CDR1 and CDR2 from the germline V gene are DFQATT and SNEGSKA (reference sequence). The V end lost 2 bases, the J end lost 9 bases, and 16 bases lay between the germline ends. The CDR3 consists of 13 residues. The CDR3 nucleotides read TGCAGTGCTAGATCCCAGAGCGAGGAGGCCCAGTACTTC. The encoded protein is CSARSQSEEAQYF.

The CDR3 DNA sequence: TGCAGTGTGTTGGCAGGGGTCGGAGTTACGCAGTATTTT. Its translation: CSVLAGVGVTQYF. The V gene is TRBV20-1, the J gene TRBJ2-3, with D possibly matching TRBD1 (6 bases). The germline V gene encodes CDR1 DFQATT and CDR2 SNEGSKA (reference sequence). This CDR3 contains 13 residues. The germline V and J ends were trimmed by 7 bases and 8 bases, with 19 bases remaining between them.

As concerns this clonotype: Since the CDR3 does not end with the conserved phenylalanine or tryptophan, this likely comes from a read error. No DNA is shown, since the ends of the CDR3 on it are uncertain; the CDR3 is the one TCRdb lists. The V call is TRBV9, the J call TRBJ2-7; the table gives TRBD1 as D, unverified against the DNA. With termini counted, the CDR3 has 13 amino acids. Germline loops: CDR1 SGDLS, CDR2 YYNGEE. The CDR3 here is CASSLEGGSTDTL.

About this clonotype: The CDR3 does not end in the conserved phenylalanine or tryptophan, so this is likely a read error. The limits of the CDR3 on the DNA are not certain, so only TCRdb's listed CDR3 is given. The V call is TRBV9, the J call TRBJ1-1. The CDR3 has 13 amino acids, counting both end residues. Germline lookup yields CDR1 SGDLS and CDR2 YYNGEE. The CDR3 sequence: CASSLRGGGARVI.

Concerning this clonotype itself: This CDR3 is missing its conserved last phenylalanine or tryptophan, likely due to a read error. The DNA is omitted, as the CDR3 cannot be located on it reliably, and the CDR3 follows TCRdb's listing. The chain combines TRBV15 with TRBJ2-5; TRBD2 was called by the table and not checked on the DNA. The CDR3 contains 12 residues when both ends are counted. CDR1 LNHNV and CDR2 YYDKDF come from the germline V gene (reference sequence). CDR3 protein: CATSSDTGTYNL.

A word on this clonotype: The germline gene is not matched at one end of the junction; a read error may be the cause. The chain joins TRBV12-3 or TRBV12-4 to TRBJ2-5; 9 positions agree with TRBD2. This CDR3 has 18 amino acids. The DNA for the CDR3 is TGCGCCAGCAGGAGTAGGCCTAGCGGGGCGAACTTTCAAGAGACCCAGTACTTC. Protein sequence: CASRSRPSGANFQETQYF.

This clonotype was seen repeatedly, ten times or more. The chain joins TRBV6-1 to TRBJ2-7, with 7 bases aligning to TRBD2. CDR1 is MNHNS and CDR2 is SASEGT in the germline V gene. The CDR3 is made up of 15 amino acids. V shed 2 bases, J shed 7 bases, and the junction held 11 bases outside the gene matches. The CDR3 bases are TGTGCCAGCAGTGAATCCAGCGGGGCGTCGGGAGAGCAGTACTTC. This codes for CASSESSGASGEQYF.

This chain connects TRBV10-3 to TRBJ2-5, with D perhaps being TRBD1 or TRBD2 (5 bases each). This CDR3 is built from 15 residues. The V end lost 4 bases, the J end lost 5 bases, and 17 bases lay between the germline ends. Germline V CDR1 and CDR2: ENHRY, SYGVKD. CDR3 nucleotides: TGTGCCATCAGTGCCCTGAGCCACGAGGGGGAGACCCAGTACTTC. Translating gives CAISALSHEGETQYF.

The chain carries TRBV2 and TRBJ1-6, with TRBD1 matching 7 bases. With 3 bases clipped from V and 12 bases from J, the junction kept 11 bases outside the gene matches. CDR1 is SNHLY, CDR2 FYNNEI, per germline. There are 15 residues in the CDR3. CDR3 DNA: TGTGCCAGCAGTGATGCCCAACAGGGGAGTGGACCCCTCCACTTT. Protein: CASSDAQQGSGPLHF.

The rearrangement links TRBV6-1 to TRBJ2-1; D might be TRBD1 or TRBD2, each matching 5 bases. The CDR3 covers 17 residues. From germline, CDR1 is MNHNS and CDR2 SASEGT. V was clipped by 7 bases and J by 4 bases, with 23 bases between them. The CDR3 DNA reads TGTGCCAGCATTTTACCCCCGGCAGGGACGAAGTACAATGAGCAGTTCTTC. This encodes CASILPPAGTKYNEQFF.

This clonotype was seen at least ten times. The rearrangement links TRBV3-2 to TRBJ1-1; the table's TRBD1 call for D was not verified on the DNA. TRBV3-2 is given as a pseudogene. The CDR3 runs to 14 residues. The CDR3 spells CASSLQVGVGEAFF. Here the CDR3 DNA reads TGTGCCAGCAGCCTACAGGTCGGGGTTGGTGAAGCTTTCTTT.

The chain uses TRBV19 and TRBJ1-2, with D unresolved. Germline-derived CDR1 and CDR2 are LNHDA and SQIVND (reference sequence). The CDR3 loop spans 13 amino acids. V was shortened by 4 bases and J by 4 bases, with 10 bases between the two germline ends. The CDR3 reads CASSSVRVYGYTF. The CDR3 DNA reads as TGTGCCAGTAGTAGTGTGCGGGTCTATGGCTACACCTTC.

Worth noting for this clonotype: One end of the junction varies from germline; a read error may be responsible. CDR3 nucleotides: TGTGCCAGCAGTGACCAGGGAACTAGCTATGGCTACACTTTC. Translated, it gives CASSDQGTSYGYTF. The chain is built from TRBV7-3 and TRBJ1-2, with a possible D match to TRBD1 (5 bases). Germline V gives CDR1 SGHTA, CDR2 FQGTGA. This CDR3 has 14 amino acids.

Of note for this clonotype: A read error may be the cause here, since a much bigger clone is one base away. CDR3 sequence: CASGTDTRYF. The CDR3 nucleotides read TGTGCCAGCGGGACAGATACGCGGTATTTT. The chain combines TRBV6-2 or TRBV6-3 with TRBJ2-3, with 7 bases matching TRBD1. CDR3 length equals 10 residues. CDR1 MNHEY and CDR2 SVGEGT come from the germline V gene.

About this clonotype itself: The junction shows a germline mismatch at one end, possibly a read error. The chain recombines TRBV20-1 with TRBJ2-6; D is undetermined. The CDR3 contains 14 residues. Germline V gene data show CDR1 as DFQATT and CDR2 as SNEGSKA (reference sequence). CDR3 bases: TGCAGCGCCGTACGGGCCTGTGGGACCAACGTCCTGACTTTC. This codes for CSAVRACGTNVLTF.

The V gene is TRBV2, the J gene TRBJ1-3, with D possibly matching TRBD1 (5 bases). From germline, CDR1 is SNHLY and CDR2 FYNNEI. V lost 5 bases and J lost 2, with 13 bases in between. The CDR3 totals 15 residues. The CDR3 here is CASSWDGPAGNTIYF. CDR3 bases: TGTGCCAGCAGTTGGGACGGCCCGGCTGGAAACACCATATATTTT.

The count of this clonotype is one. The germline gene is not matched at one end of the junction; a read error may be the cause. The rearrangement joins TRBV7-2 to TRBJ2-2; TRBD1 is a possible D gene (6 bases). The CDR3 length is 15 residues. Germline V gene lookup returns CDR1 SGHTA and CDR2 FQGNSA. Here the CDR3 DNA reads TGTGCCAGCAGCGGGCACGGTGGGGGCGGCAAGGAGCAGTTTTTT. Translated: CASSGHGGGGKEQFF.

The chain has TRBV20-1 and TRBJ2-5, with TRBD1 as a possible D gene (5 bases). Germline V gene data show CDR1 as DFQATT and CDR2 as SNEGSKA (reference sequence). The CDR3 extends over 11 amino acids. The CDR3 coding sequence is TGCAGCGGACATGGAGAAGAGACCCAGTACTTC. Protein sequence: CSGHGEETQYF.

The chain joins TRBV7-2 to TRBJ1-1; D perhaps matches TRBD1 (6 bases). CDR1 and CDR2 (germline): SGHTA, FQGNSA. V was clipped by 5 bases and J by 4 bases, with 20 bases between them. This CDR3 has 16 amino acids. CDR3 DNA sequence: TGTGCCAGCAGCCCACACTGCGGGGGCGCGGCCACTGAAGCTTTCTTT. Translation gives CASSPHCGGAATEAFF.

Notes on this clonotype: A junction boundary mismatches the germline segment, possibly from a read error. The CDR3 sequence: CASSGTRTNEYTF. CDR3 DNA sequence: TGTGCCAGCAGCGGAACCCGTACCAATGAGTACACCTTC. The chain links TRBV10-2 to TRBJ2-7; the D is unclear. Judging by the DNA end, TRBJ1-2 fits better; the J call may be wrong. The V gene's germline CDR1 is WSHSY and CDR2 SAAADI. This CDR3 spans 13 amino acids.

A few counts support this clonotype. The chain links TRBV29-1 to TRBJ2-7; possibly TRBD2 for D (7 bases). Germline V gene data show CDR1 as SQVTM and CDR2 as ANQGSEA. This CDR3 comprises 14 residues. V was shortened by 6 bases and J by 2 bases, with 17 bases between the two germline ends. CDR3: CSVKTGSGPYEQYF. The CDR3 coding sequence is TGCAGCGTCAAGACAGGTAGCGGGCCCTACGAGCAGTACTTC.

This clonotype was observed many times. This could be a read error, since a much larger clone is one nucleotide away. The CDR3 reads CASSLARNTEAFF. As DNA, the CDR3 is TGTGCCAGCAGCTTAGCCAGGAACACTGAAGCTTTCTTT. V and J are TRBV11-2 and TRBJ1-1; D is ambiguous. This CDR3 is built from 13 residues. Germline V lookup: CDR1 SGHAT, CDR2 FQNNGV. The V gene lost 1 base and the J gene lost 1 base, with 4 bases spanning the gap. Complete variable domain (other parts from reference TRBV11-2 and TRBJ1-1): EAGVAQSPRYKIIEKRQSVAFWCNPISGHATLYWYQQILGQGPKLLIQFQNNGVVDDSQLPKDRFSAERLKGVDSTLKIQPAKLEDSAVYLCASSLARNTEAFFGQGTRLTVV.